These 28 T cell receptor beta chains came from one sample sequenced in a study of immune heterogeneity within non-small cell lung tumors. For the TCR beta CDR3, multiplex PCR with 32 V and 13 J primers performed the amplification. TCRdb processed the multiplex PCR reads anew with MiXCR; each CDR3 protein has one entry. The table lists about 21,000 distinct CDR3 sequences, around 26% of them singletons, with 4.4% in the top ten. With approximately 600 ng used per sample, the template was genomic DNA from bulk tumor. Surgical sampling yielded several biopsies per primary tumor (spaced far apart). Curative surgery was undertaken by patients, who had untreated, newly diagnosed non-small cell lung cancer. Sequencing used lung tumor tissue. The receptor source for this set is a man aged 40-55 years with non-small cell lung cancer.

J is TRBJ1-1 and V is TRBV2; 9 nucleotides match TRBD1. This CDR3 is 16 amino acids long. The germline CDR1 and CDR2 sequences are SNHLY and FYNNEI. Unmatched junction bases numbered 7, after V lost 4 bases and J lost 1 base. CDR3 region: CASSAVPGQGNTEAFF. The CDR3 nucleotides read TGTGCCAGCAGTGCAGTTCCGGGACAGGGGAACACTGAAGCTTTCTTT. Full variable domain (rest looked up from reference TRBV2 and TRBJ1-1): EPEVTQTPSHQVTQMGQEVILRCVPISNHLYFYWYRQILGQKVEFLVSFYNNEISEKSEIFDDQFSVERPDGSNFTLKIRSTKLEDSAMYFCASSAVPGQGNTEAFFGQGTRLTVV.

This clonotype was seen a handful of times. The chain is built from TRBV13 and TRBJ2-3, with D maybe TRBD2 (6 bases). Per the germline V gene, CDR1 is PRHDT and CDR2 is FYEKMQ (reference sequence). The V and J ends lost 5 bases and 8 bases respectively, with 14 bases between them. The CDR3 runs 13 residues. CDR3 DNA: TGTGCCAGCAGCCCGGGGGAAGGGGTTACGCAGTATTTT. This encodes CASSPGEGVTQYF.

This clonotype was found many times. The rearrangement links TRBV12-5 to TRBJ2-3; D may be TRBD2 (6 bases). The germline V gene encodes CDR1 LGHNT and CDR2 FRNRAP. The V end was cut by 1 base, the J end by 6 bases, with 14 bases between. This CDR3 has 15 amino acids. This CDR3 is CASGLGLVVGDTQYF. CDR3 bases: TGTGCTAGTGGTTTGGGACTAGTGGTCGGCGATACGCAGTATTTT. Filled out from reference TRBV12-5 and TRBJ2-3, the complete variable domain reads DARVTQTPRHKVTEMGQEVTMRCQPILGHNTVFWYRQTMMQGLELLAYFRNRAPLDDSGMPKDRFSAEMPDATLATLKIQPSEPRDSAVYFCASGLGLVVGDTQYFGPGTRLTVL.

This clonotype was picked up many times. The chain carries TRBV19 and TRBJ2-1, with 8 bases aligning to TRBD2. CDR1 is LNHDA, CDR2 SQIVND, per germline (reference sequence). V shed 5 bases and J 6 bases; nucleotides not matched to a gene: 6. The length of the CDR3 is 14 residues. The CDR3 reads CASSPRTSSNEQFF. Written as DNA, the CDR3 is TGTGCCAGTAGTCCCCGGACTAGCAGCAATGAGCAGTTCTTC.

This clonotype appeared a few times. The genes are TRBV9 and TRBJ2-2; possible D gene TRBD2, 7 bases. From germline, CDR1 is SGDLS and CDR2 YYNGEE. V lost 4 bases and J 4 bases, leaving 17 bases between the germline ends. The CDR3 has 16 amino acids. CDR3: CASSPRRGGGTGELFF. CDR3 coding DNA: TGTGCCAGCAGCCCCCGGAGGGGGGGGGGCACCGGGGAGCTGTTTTTT. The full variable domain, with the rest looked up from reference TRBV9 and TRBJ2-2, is DSGVTQTPKHLITATGQRVTLRCSPRSGDLSVYWYQQSLDQGLQFLIQYYNGEERAKGNILERFSAQQFPDLHSELNLSSLELGDSALYFCASSPRRGGGTGELFFGEGSRLTVL.

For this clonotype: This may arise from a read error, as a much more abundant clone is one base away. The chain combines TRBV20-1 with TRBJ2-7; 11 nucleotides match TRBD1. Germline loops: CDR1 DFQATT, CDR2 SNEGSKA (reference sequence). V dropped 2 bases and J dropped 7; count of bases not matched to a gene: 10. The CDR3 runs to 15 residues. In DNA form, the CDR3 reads TGCAGTGCTAGAACCCCCGGGACAGGGGGATGGGAGCAGTACTTC. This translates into CSARTPGTGGWEQYF.

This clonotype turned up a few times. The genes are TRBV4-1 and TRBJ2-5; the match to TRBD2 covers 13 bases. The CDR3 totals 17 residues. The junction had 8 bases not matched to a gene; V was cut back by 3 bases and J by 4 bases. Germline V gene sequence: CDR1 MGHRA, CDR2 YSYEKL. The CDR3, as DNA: TGCGCCAGCAGCCATAGGACTAGCGGGAGCTCGGGAGAGACCCAGTACTTC. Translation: CASSHRTSGSSGETQYF.

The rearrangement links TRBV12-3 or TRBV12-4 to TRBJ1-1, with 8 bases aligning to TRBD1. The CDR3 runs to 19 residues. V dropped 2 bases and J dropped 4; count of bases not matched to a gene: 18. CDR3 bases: TGTGCCAGCAGTTTAAGGGGCGAGCAGGGGGCCTCCGCAGGCACTGAAGCTTTCTTT. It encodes CASSLRGEQGASAGTEAFF.

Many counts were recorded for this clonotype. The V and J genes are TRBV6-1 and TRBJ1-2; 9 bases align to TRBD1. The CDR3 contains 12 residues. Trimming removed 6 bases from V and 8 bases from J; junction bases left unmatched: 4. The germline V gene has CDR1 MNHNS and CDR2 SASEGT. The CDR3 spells CASRYRGLGYTF. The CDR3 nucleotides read TGTGCCAGCAGATACAGGGGGCTCGGCTACACCTTC.

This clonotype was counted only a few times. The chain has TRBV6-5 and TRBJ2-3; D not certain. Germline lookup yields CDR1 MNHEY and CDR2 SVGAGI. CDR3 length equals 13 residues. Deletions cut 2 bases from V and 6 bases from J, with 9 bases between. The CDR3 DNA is TGTGCCAGCAGTTACACATCTGGCGATACGCAGTATTTT. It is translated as CASSYTSGDTQYF.

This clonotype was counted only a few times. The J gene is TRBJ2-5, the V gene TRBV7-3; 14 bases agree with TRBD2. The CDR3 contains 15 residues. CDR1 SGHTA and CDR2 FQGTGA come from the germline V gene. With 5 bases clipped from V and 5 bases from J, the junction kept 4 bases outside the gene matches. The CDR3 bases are TGTGCCAGCAGCCCAGGGACTAGCGGGAGTGAGACCCAGTACTTC. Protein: CASSPGTSGSETQYF.

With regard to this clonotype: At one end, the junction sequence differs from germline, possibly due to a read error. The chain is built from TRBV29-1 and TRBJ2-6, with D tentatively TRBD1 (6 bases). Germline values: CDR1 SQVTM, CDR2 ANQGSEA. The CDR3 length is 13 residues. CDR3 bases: TGCAGCGCTCTTGACATAGGGGACAACGTCCCGACTTTC. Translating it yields CSALDIGDNVPTF.

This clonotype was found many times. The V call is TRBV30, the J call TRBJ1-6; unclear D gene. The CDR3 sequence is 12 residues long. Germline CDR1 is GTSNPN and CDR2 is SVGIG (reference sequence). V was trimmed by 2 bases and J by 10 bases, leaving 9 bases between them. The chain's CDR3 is CAWSRTESPLHF. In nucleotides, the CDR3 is TGTGCCTGGAGTCGTACAGAGTCACCCCTCCACTTT.

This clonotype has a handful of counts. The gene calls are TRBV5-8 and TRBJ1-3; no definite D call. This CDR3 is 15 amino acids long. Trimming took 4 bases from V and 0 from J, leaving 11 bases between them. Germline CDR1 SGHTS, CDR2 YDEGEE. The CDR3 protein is CASSQTPISGNTIYF. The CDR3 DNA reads TGTGCCAGCAGCCAGACGCCTATCTCTGGAAACACCATATATTTT.

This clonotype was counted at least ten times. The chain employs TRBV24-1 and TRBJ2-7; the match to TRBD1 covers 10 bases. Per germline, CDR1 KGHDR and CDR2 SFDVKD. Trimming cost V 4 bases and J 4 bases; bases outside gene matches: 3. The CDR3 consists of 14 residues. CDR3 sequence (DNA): TGTGCCACCAGTGACAGGGACAGGGGATACGAGCAGTACTTC. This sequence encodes CATSDRDRGYEQYF.

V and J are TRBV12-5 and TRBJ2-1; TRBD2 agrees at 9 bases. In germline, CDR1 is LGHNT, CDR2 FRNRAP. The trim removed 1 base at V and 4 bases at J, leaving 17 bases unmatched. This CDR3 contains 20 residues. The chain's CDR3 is CASGLDRTASGTPTYNEQFF. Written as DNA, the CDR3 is TGTGCTAGTGGTTTGGACCGGACGGCTAGCGGGACACCCACTTACAATGAGCAGTTCTTC.

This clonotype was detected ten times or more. This chain's CDR3 is CASTDTDRGIEAFF. The CDR3 bases are TGTGCCAGCACCGATACCGACAGGGGGATTGAAGCTTTCTTT. The chain couples TRBV2 to TRBJ1-1; 9 bases line up with TRBD1. The trim removed 7 bases at V and 7 bases at J, leaving 10 bases unmatched. The length of the CDR3 is 14 residues. Germline CDR1 reads SNHLY; CDR2 reads FYNNEI.

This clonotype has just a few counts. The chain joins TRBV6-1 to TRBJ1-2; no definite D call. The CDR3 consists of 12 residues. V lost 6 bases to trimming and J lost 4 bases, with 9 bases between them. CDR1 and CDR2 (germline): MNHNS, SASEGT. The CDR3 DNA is TGTGCCAGCAGGGTGAAGGGCTATGGCTACACCTTC. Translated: CASRVKGYGYTF.

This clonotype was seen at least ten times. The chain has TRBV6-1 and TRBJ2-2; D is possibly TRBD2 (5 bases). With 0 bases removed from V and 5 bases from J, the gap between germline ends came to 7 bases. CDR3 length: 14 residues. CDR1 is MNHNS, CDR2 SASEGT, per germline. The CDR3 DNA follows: TGTGCCAGCAGTGAAGCGGAGGAGACCGGGGAGCTGTTTTTT. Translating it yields CASSEAEETGELFF.

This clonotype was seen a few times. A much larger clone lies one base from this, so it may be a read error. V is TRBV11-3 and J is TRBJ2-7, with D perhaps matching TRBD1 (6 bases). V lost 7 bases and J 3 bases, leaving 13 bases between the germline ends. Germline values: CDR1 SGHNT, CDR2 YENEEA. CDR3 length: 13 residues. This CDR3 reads CASTLTGYYEQYF. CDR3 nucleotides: TGTGCCAGCACCCTGACAGGTTACTACGAGCAGTACTTC.

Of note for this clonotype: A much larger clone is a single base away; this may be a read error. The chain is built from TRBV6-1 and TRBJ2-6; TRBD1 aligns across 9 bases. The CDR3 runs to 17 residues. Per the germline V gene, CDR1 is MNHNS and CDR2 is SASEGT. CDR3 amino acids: CGSSPRDRASGANVLTF. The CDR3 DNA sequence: TGTGGCAGCAGTCCTCGGGACAGGGCCTCTGGGGCCAACGTCCTGACTTTC.

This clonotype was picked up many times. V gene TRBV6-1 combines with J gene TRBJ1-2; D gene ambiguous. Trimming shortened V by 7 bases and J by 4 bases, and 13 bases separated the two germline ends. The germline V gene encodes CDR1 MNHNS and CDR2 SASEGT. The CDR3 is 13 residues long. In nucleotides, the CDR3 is TGTGCCAGCATCAGCCCGGGCTCCTATGGCTACACCTTC. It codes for CASISPGSYGYTF.

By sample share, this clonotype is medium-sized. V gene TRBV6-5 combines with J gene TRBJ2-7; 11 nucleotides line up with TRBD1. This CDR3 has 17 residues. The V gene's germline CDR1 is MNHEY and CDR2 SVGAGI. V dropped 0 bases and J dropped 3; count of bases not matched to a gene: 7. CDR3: CASSYSIPGTGGYEQYF. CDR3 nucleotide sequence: TGTGCCAGCAGTTACTCTATCCCCGGGACAGGGGGCTACGAGCAGTACTTC.

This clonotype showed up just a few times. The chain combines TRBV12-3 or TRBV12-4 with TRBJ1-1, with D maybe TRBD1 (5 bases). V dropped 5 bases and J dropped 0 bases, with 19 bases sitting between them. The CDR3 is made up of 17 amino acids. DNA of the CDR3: TGTGCCAGCAGTCCACAACCTATGACAGTCATGAACACTGAAGCTTTCTTT. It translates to CASSPQPMTVMNTEAFF.

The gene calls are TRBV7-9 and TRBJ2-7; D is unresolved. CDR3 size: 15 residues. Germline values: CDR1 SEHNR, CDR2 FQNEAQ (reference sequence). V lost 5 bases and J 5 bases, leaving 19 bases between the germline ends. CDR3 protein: CASSLGRLVRDEQYF. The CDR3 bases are TGTGCCAGCAGCCTGGGTAGGCTAGTAAGGGACGAGCAGTACTTC.

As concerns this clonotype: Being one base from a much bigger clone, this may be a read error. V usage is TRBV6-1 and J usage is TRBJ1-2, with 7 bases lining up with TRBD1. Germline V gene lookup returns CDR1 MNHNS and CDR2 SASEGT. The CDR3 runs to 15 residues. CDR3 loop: CANSEWRQGGYGYTF. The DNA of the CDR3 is TGTGCCAACAGTGAATGGAGACAGGGTGGCTATGGCTACACCTTC.

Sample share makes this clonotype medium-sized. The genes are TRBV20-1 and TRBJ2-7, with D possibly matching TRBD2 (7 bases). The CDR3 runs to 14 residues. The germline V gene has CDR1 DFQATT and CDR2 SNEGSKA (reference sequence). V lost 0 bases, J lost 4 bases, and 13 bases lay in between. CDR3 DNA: TGCAGTGCTAGAGATCAGGGGAGGGGGTACGAGCAGTACTTC. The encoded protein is CSARDQGRGYEQYF.

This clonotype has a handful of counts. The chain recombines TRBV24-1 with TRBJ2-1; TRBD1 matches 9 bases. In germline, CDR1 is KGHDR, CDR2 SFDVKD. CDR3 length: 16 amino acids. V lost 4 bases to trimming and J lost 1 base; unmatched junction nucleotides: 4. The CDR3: CATSDPGQGSYNEQFF. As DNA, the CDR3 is TGTGCCACCAGTGACCCCGGACAGGGGTCCTACAATGAGCAGTTCTTC.